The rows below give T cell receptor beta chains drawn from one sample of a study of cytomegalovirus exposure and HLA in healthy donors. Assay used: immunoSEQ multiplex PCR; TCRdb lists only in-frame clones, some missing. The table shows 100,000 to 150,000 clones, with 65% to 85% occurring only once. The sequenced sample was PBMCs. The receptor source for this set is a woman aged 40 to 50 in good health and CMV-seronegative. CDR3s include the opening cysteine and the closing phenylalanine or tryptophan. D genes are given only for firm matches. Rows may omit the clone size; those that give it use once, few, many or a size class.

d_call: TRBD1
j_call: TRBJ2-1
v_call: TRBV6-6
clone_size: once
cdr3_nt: TGTGCCAGCAGTTACACGGGACAGAATGAGCAGTTCTTC
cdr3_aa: CASSYTGQNEQFF

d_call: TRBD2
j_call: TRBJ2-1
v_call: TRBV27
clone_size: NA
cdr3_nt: TGTGCCAGCCAGACTAGCGGGGAGAATGAGCAGTTCTTC
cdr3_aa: CASQTSGENEQFF

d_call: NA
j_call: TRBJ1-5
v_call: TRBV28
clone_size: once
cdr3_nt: TGTGCCAGCAGTCACTGGCAGGGTAATAGCAATCAGCCCCAGCATTTT
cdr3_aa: CASSHWQGNSNQPQHF

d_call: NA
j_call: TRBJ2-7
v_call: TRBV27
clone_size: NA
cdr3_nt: TGTGCCAGCAGTAGGATAGCGCCCGTAACCTTGGGCTACGAGCAGTACTTC
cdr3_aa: CASSRIAPVTLGYEQYF

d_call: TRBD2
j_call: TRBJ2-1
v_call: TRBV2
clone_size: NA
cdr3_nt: TGTGCCAGCAGTGACACTAGCGGGAGTAATGAGCAGTTCTTC
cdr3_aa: CASSDTSGSNEQFF

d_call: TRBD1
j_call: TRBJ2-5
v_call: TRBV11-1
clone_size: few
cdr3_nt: TGTGCCAGCAGTCCGGGACAGGGGGTAGAGACCCAGTACTTC
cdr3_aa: CASSPGQGVETQYF

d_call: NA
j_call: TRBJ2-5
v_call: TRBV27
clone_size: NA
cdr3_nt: TGTGCCAGCAGTTTACGGGACATGAGGCTGGAGACCCAGTACTTC
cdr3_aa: CASSLRDMRLETQYF

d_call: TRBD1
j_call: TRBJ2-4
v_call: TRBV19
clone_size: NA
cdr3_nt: TGTGCCAGTTCGGACAGGGGGCGCGGACAGGTCAAAAACAGTCAGTACTTC
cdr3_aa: CASSDRGRGQVKNSQYF

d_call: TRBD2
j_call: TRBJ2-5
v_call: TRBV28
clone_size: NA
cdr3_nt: TGTGCCAGCAGTTTACCAGTATGGCTAGCGGGGGGCCAGACCCAGTACTTC
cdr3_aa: CASSLPVWLAGGQTQYF

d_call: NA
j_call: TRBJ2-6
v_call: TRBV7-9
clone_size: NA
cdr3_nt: TGTGCCAGCAGACCGACAGGCTCTGGGGCCAACGGCCTGACTTTC
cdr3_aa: CASRPTGSGANGLTF

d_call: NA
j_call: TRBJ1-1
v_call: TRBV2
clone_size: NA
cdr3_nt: TGTGCCAGCAGCCTCCGGTTCACTGAAGCTTTCTTT
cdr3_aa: CASSLRFTEAFF

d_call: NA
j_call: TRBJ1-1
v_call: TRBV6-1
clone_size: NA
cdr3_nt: TGTGCCAGCAGGACAGGAAACACTGAAGCTTTCTTT
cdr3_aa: CASRTGNTEAFF

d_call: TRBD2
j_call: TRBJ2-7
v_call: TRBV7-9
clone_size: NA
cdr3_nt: TGTGCCAGCAGCTTAGAGCGGGGGGCGTCCTACGAGCAGTACTTC
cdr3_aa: CASSLERGASYEQYF

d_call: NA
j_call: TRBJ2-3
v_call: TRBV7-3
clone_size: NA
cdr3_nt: TGTGCCAGCAGCTTAAAGGCGGGGTCCACAGATACGCAGTATTTT
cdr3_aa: CASSLKAGSTDTQYF

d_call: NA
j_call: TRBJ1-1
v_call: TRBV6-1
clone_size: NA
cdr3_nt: TGTGCCAGCGGAAGGGGCCTGAACACTGAAGCTTTCTTT
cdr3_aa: CASGRGLNTEAFF

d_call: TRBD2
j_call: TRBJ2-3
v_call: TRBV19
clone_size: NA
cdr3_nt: TGTGCCAGTAGTATAGAGGCGGGAGGTGGAGATACGCAGTATTTT
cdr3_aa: CASSIEAGGGDTQYF

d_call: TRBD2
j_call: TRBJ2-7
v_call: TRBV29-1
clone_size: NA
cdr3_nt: TGCAGCGTCGACGGACTAGCGGGCTCCTACGAGCAGTACTTC
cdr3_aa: CSVDGLAGSYEQYF

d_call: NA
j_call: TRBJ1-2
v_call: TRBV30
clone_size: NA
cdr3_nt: TGTGCCTGGGACAGTGGCCCTTATGGCTACACCTTC
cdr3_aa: CAWDSGPYGYTF

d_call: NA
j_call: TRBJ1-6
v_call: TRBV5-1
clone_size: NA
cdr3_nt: TGCGCCAGCAGCTTTTCCCAGGGAGGGAGCTCCTATAATTCACCCCTCCACTTT
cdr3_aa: CASSFSQGGSSYNSPLHF

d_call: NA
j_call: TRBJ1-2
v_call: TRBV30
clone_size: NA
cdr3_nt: TGTGCCTGGACCAACGGGGGGTATGGCTACACCTTC
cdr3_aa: CAWTNGGYGYTF

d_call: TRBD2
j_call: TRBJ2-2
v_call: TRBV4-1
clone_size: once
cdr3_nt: TGCGCCAGCAGCCAAGAATTACTAGCGGGACCCATTGCCGGGGAGCTGTTTTTT
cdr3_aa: CASSQELLAGPIAGELFF

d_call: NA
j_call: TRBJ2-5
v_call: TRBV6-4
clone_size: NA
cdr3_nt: TGTGCCAGCAGTGACCGTGCAGGGGCCCAAGAGACCCAGTACTTC
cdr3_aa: CASSDRAGAQETQYF